A selection of T cell receptor beta chains follows, all from one sample in a study of T cell responses to AZD1222 COVID-19 vaccine. Here immunoSEQ multiplex PCR was the method, and the copy in TCRdb shows in-frame clones only, minus some. Of around 88,000 clones listed, about nine tenths were seen once; the top ten hold around 6.7%. Here the sequenced sample was peripheral blood, taken on day 0 of AZD1222 vaccination. The receptors stem from an adult in good health. Each CDR3 is given with its conserved first and last residue. D genes are given only for firm matches. Only some rows state a clone size, as once, few, many or a class for expanded clones.

>16|TRBJ1-2|NA|TRBV15|NA
CATSRGAGISYYGYTF
>13|TRBJ2-1|TRBD1|TRBV12-3/TRBV12-4|NA
CASSLDRRNEQFF
>17|TRBJ2-7|NA|TRBV28|NA
CASRPRGGRQGVGEQYF
>15|TRBJ1-3|NA|TRBV7-9|few
CASSSTQGRGNTIYF
>11|TRBJ2-1|NA|TRBV20-1|NA
CSATRGNEQFF
>14|TRBJ1-6|NA|TRBV7-9|NA
CASSLEQVNSPLHF
>12|TRBJ1-2|TRBD1|TRBV23-1|NA
CASSQYRGGYTF
>15|TRBJ2-1|NA|TRBV7-3|NA
CASSSQGGAGNEQFF
>15|TRBJ1-5|NA|TRBV6-5|NA
CASTPGAGGNQPQHF
>11|TRBJ2-7|NA|TRBV28|once
CATGRDYEQYF
>12|TRBJ2-7|NA|TRBV18|NA
CASARQSYEQYF
>13|TRBJ2-1|NA|TRBV6-5|NA
CASRSDENNEQFF
>17|TRBJ1-3|TRBD1|TRBV4-3|NA
CASSQDVGQGAGNTIYF
>14|TRBJ1-2|NA|TRBV21-1|NA
CASSARAAVYGYTF
>11|TRBJ2-1|NA|TRBV20-1|NA
CSASDKREQFF
>15|TRBJ2-1|TRBD2|TRBV6-5|few
CASRRFGTSFNEQFF
>17|TRBJ2-3|NA|TRBV24-1|NA
CATSDFIPGARGDTQYF
>15|TRBJ1-1|NA|TRBV6-5|once
CASSYSWQPNTEAFF
>13|TRBJ1-2|NA|TRBV11-2|NA
CASSRAADYGYTF
>15|TRBJ2-3|TRBD2|TRBV10-3|NA
CAIGGTSGNSDTQYF
>17|TRBJ1-6|TRBD1|TRBV2|NA
CASSGQGASSYNSPLHF
>12|TRBJ2-1|NA|TRBV28|NA
CASSWYRNEQFF
>11|TRBJ2-1|NA|TRBV6-1|NA
CASSEAGGQFF
>15|TRBJ2-7|NA|TRBV9|NA
CASSPRTVANHEQYF
>12|TRBJ1-2|NA|TRBV29-1|NA
CSVDGGLYGYTF
>15|TRBJ1-2|TRBD1|TRBV15|once
CATSRETGGAYGYTF
>13|TRBJ2-7|NA|TRBV3-1/TRBV3-2|NA
CASSQGIAYEQYF
>17|TRBJ2-1|TRBD1|TRBV5-1|NA
CASSSHSGQGSYNEQFF
>18|TRBJ1-3|TRBD1|TRBV9|NA
CASSVGDGQGAGGNTIYF
>17|TRBJ1-4|NA|TRBV7-6|NA
CASSLDPPGENGEKLFF